A single sample is the source of the 26 T cell receptor beta chains below, sequenced in a study of shared clonotypes between healthy human individuals. Some clones are missing from TCRdb's copy, which holds only in-frame ones; the method was immunoSEQ multiplex PCR. The sample has about 2.4 million clones; over 85% are singletons. The sample consisted of naive CD4+ T cells from PBMCs. Subset specified: CD45RA+ positively selected. The receptors stem from a man aged 18 to 29 in good health. Some clones in this sample may be carry-over from other donors' samples.

This rearrangement joins TRBV5-1 to TRBJ1-1, with 7 bases lining up with TRBD1. The CDR3 has 18 amino acids. Germline assignment: CDR1 SGHRS and CDR2 YFSETQ. The V gene end was trimmed by 2 bases and the J gene end by 2 bases; junction bases not matched to a gene: 15. CDR3 sequence: CASSFATGPLGGNTEAFF. CDR3 bases: TGCGCCAGCAGCTTCGCGACAGGGCCCCTAGGGGGAAACACTGAAGCTTTCTTT.

The chain carries TRBV27 and TRBJ2-7; TRBD2 aligns across 7 bases. V gave up 5 bases and J gave up 4 bases; unmatched junction bases: 8. The CDR3 spans 14 residues. Per the germline V gene, CDR1 is MNHEY and CDR2 is SMNVEV (reference sequence). CDR3 bases: TGTGCCAGCAGTCGAGGCGGGAGACTGTACGAGCAGTACTTC. Translating it yields CASSRGGRLYEQYF.

This CDR3 reads CASSRAGGTSYEQYF. In DNA form, the CDR3 reads TGTGCCAGCAGCCGAGCGGGAGGTACCTCCTACGAGCAGTACTTC. V and J are TRBV28 and TRBJ2-5; 9 bases match TRBD2. The tail of the sequence fits TRBJ2-7 better, so the J call may be wrong. The CDR3 sequence is 15 residues long. Germline V CDR1 and CDR2: MDHEN, SYDVKM.

The CDR3 loop reads CASSPRQNTYEQYF. Here the CDR3 DNA reads TGCGCCAGCAGCCCCCGACAGAATACCTACGAGCAGTACTTC. The rearrangement uses TRBV5-1 and TRBJ2-7; D is possibly TRBD1 (5 bases). This CDR3 is 14 amino acids long. Germline assignment: CDR1 SGHRS and CDR2 YFSETQ. Trimming took off 4 bases at V and 2 bases at J, with 13 bases between the two ends.

The chain uses TRBV6-1 and TRBJ2-7, with D perhaps given as TRBD1 or TRBD2 (6 bases each). CDR3 length equals 14 residues. The V end was cut by 7 bases, the J end by 6 bases, with 19 bases between. Germline V gene lookup returns CDR1 MNHNS and CDR2 SASEGT. The DNA of the CDR3 is TGTGCCAGCACTCGGAGGGGGTTTGGGTCCGAGCAGTACTTC. Residues: CASTRRGFGSEQYF.

The gene calls are TRBV4-1 and TRBJ2-7; 10 bases agree with TRBD2. The CDR3 runs to 15 residues. CDR1 and CDR2 from the germline V gene are MGHRA and YSYEKL. Losses at the gene ends were 4 bases for V and 3 bases for J; bases not matched to a gene: 6. This chain's CDR3 is CASSLEREGFYEQYF. The CDR3 DNA is TGCGCCAGCAGCCTTGAGCGGGAGGGCTTCTACGAGCAGTACTTC.

The gene calls are TRBV28 and TRBJ2-1, with a possible D match to TRBD2 (5 bases). The V gene lost 7 bases and the J gene lost 10 bases, with 23 bases spanning the gap. This CDR3 spans 15 amino acids. Germline values: CDR1 MDHEN, CDR2 SYDVKM. DNA for the CDR3: TGTGCCAGCACGAAAGACTACCTTTTGGGAACGGAGCAGTTCTTC. Its translation: CASTKDYLLGTEQFF.

The rearrangement uses TRBV15 and TRBJ2-3, with 7 bases identical to TRBD2. Trimming at V came to 8 bases and at J to 4 bases, leaving 6 bases not matched to a gene. The germline gives CDR1 LNHNV, CDR2 YYDKDF (reference sequence). The CDR3 is made up of 13 amino acids. CDR3 residues: CATRALAPDTQYF. The CDR3 DNA follows: TGTGCCACCCGGGCACTAGCGCCAGATACGCAGTATTTT.

Of note for this clone: The sample contains more than one DNA sequence encoding this CDR3. The chain uses TRBV28 and TRBJ1-1; no firm D call. The CDR3 covers 12 residues. The ends were cut back, 1 base at V and 7 bases at J, with 7 bases in the middle. Germline loops: CDR1 MDHEN, CDR2 SYDVKM. CDR3 nucleotides: TGTGCCAGCAGTTTATTGGGAGGTGAAGCTTTCTTT. As protein: CASSLLGGEAFF.

The chain uses TRBV6-6 and TRBJ1-4; D is perhaps TRBD1 (5 bases). Germline V lookup: CDR1 MNHNY, CDR2 SVGAGI (reference sequence). The CDR3 is made up of 15 amino acids. The V end was cut by 2 bases, the J end by 8 bases, with 15 bases between. CDR3 DNA sequence: TGTGCCAGCAGTTACAACCGTGGGGGTAGGGAAAAACTGTTTTTT. Encoded protein: CASSYNRGGREKLFF.

The chain couples TRBV20-1 to TRBJ2-7; D possibly corresponds to TRBD2 (6 bases). The ends were cut back, 7 bases at V and 7 bases at J, with 14 bases in the middle. The CDR3 totals 11 residues. CDR1 DFQATT and CDR2 SNEGSKA come from the germline V gene (reference sequence). The CDR3 here is CSGTEGREQYF. CDR3 nucleotide sequence: TGCAGTGGGACGGAGGGTCGGGAGCAGTACTTC.

CDR3 amino acids: CASSYSGAGNQPQHF. Here the CDR3 DNA reads TGTGCCAGCAGTTACTCGGGGGCCGGCAATCAGCCCCAGCATTTT. The chain links TRBV6-6 to TRBJ1-5; maybe TRBD1 (6 bases). Germline CDR1 reads MNHNY; CDR2 reads SVGAGI (reference sequence). The CDR3 loop spans 15 amino acids. Trimming pared 0 bases from V and 2 bases from J, leaving 8 bases between.

The V gene is TRBV11-2, the J gene TRBJ2-1; D is unclear. There are 15 residues in the CDR3. Germline V CDR1 and CDR2: SGHAT, FQNNGV. Trimming removed 5 bases at V and 0 bases at J, with 11 bases between. CDR3 protein: CASSPATGSYNEQFF. The CDR3 DNA sequence: TGTGCCAGCAGCCCTGCGACTGGCTCCTACAATGAGCAGTTCTTC. Full variable domain (rest looked up from reference TRBV11-2 and TRBJ2-1): EAGVAQSPRYKIIEKRQSVAFWCNPISGHATLYWYQQILGQGPKLLIQFQNNGVVDDSQLPKDRFSAERLKGVDSTLKIQPAKLEDSAVYLCASSPATGSYNEQFFGPGTRLTVL.

The V gene is TRBV7-6, the J gene TRBJ2-5; D unresolved. Per the germline V gene, CDR1 is SGHVS and CDR2 is FNYEAQ. This CDR3 has 15 amino acids. The V end lost 4 bases, the J end lost 2 bases, and 14 bases lay between the germline ends. The CDR3 region is CASSSSYGPQETQYF. Here the CDR3 DNA reads TGTGCCAGCAGCTCGAGTTACGGCCCTCAAGAGACCCAGTACTTC.

V is TRBV7-9 and J is TRBJ1-5; TRBD1 matches 7 bases. This CDR3 has 15 residues. V shed 2 bases, J shed 5 bases, and the junction held 6 bases outside the gene matches. Germline CDR1 and CDR2: SEHNR and FQNEAQ (reference sequence). Here the CDR3 reads CASSLKGGADQPQHF. CDR3 nucleotide sequence: TGTGCCAGCAGCTTAAAAGGGGGCGCGGATCAGCCCCAGCATTTT.

A note on this clone: Distinct nucleotide sequences in the sample also encode this CDR3. This chain uses TRBV18 with TRBJ2-4; tentatively, D is TRBD1 or TRBD2 (5 bases each). CDR1 is KGHSH, CDR2 LQKENI, per germline. The V and J ends lost 0 bases and 0 bases respectively, with 9 bases between them. The CDR3 is 16 residues long. The DNA of the CDR3 is TGTGCCAGCTCACCACCCGGGACCCTAGCCAAAAACATTCAGTACTTC. Amino acid sequence: CASSPPGTLAKNIQYF. Full variable domain (outside the CDR3, taken from reference TRBV18 and TRBJ2-4): NAGVMQNPRHLVRRRGQEARLRCSPMKGHSHVYWYRQLPEEGLKFMVYLQKENIIDESGMPKERFSAEFPKEGPSILRIQQVVRGDSAAYFCASSPPGTLAKNIQYFGAGTRLSVL.

The chain couples TRBV28 to TRBJ2-6; the D gene is possibly TRBD2 (5 bases). The CDR3 is 17 residues long. Germline loops: CDR1 MDHEN, CDR2 SYDVKM. Trimming stripped 5 bases from V and 0 bases from J, with 14 bases between. CDR3 nucleotides: TGTGCCAGCAGTCGAAAACTAGGGAGCTCTGGGGCCAACGTCCTGACTTTC. It specifies CASSRKLGSSGANVLTF.

The chain employs TRBV7-9 and TRBJ2-7; D remains unclear. CDR3 length equals 12 residues. CDR1 is SEHNR and CDR2 is FQNEAQ in the germline V gene (reference sequence). Trimming took off 3 bases at V and 6 bases at J, with 9 bases between the two ends. Here the CDR3 DNA reads TGTGCCAGCAGCTTTCGACAAGGCGAGCAGTACTTC. It encodes CASSFRQGEQYF.

The rearrangement uses TRBV11-2 and TRBJ2-3, with 13 bases aligning to TRBD2. The ends lost 6 bases at V and 2 bases at J; junction bases unmatched: 2. The CDR3 runs 15 residues. Germline CDR1 and CDR2: SGHAT and FQNNGV. The CDR3 coding sequence is TGTGCCAGCAGGGGACTAGCGGGAATCACAGATACGCAGTATTTT. This codes for CASRGLAGITDTQYF.

J is TRBJ1-4 and V is TRBV7-2, with D maybe TRBD1 (5 bases). The CDR3 loop spans 18 amino acids. The germline V gene has CDR1 SGHTA and CDR2 FQGNSA. V was clipped by 1 base and J by 3 bases, with 18 bases between them. The CDR3 DNA is TGTGCCAGCAGCTTAGGATGGGGGAGAAGGGGTTCTAATGAAAAACTGTTTTTT. Its translation is CASSLGWGRRGSNEKLFF.

The CDR3 coding sequence is TGCGCCAGCGCCCCGACAGGGGGCGGGAGAGAGACCCAGTACTTC. This sequence encodes CASAPTGGGRETQYF. The chain combines TRBV5-1 with TRBJ2-5; 10 bases fit TRBD1. The V and J ends lost 7 bases and 4 bases, in that order; junction bases with no gene match: 10. This CDR3 has 15 amino acids. The germline CDR1 and CDR2 sequences are SGHRS and YFSETQ.

Worth noting for this clone: The sample carries other DNA sequences with the same CDR3. CDR3 loop: CASSGTGGSNEQFF. CDR3 DNA sequence: TGCGCCAGCAGCGGGACAGGGGGTTCAAATGAGCAGTTCTTC. The rearrangement uses TRBV5-1 and TRBJ2-1, with 11 bases that match TRBD1. The CDR3 extends over 14 amino acids. J lost 7 bases, V lost 4 bases, and 4 bases had no gene match. Germline assignment: CDR1 SGHRS and CDR2 YFSETQ.

In regard to this clone: Other DNA sequences in the same sample also yield this CDR3. The chain is built from TRBV5-6 and TRBJ2-2; no definite D call. CDR1 is SGHDT, CDR2 YYEEEE, per germline. CDR3 length: 13 amino acids. V was cut by 0 bases and J by 5 bases, with 5 bases left in between. In DNA, the CDR3 is TGTGCCAGCAGCTTGGGTAGAACCGGGGAGCTGTTTTTT. As protein: CASSLGRTGELFF.

This sequence joins TRBV20-1 and TRBJ2-3; D unclear. Trimming stripped 5 bases from V and 9 bases from J, with 12 bases between. CDR1 is DFQATT, CDR2 SNEGSKA, per germline (reference sequence). This CDR3 is 11 amino acids long. In nucleotides, the CDR3 is TGCAGTGCTTTAACGAGACCAACGCAGTATTTT. Its translation: CSALTRPTQYF.

The chain links TRBV7-9 to TRBJ2-1; D call uncertain. Trimming took off 7 bases at V and 2 bases at J, with 15 bases between the two ends. The CDR3 loop spans 15 amino acids. Germline V gene sequence: CDR1 SEHNR, CDR2 FQNEAQ (reference sequence). CDR3 coding DNA: TGTGCCAGCACCCCCAAAGGCGCTACCTACAATGAGCAGTTCTTC. It codes for CASTPKGATYNEQFF. Drawing the rest from reference TRBV7-9 and TRBJ2-1, the complete variable domain is DTGVSQNPRHKITKRGQNVTFRCDPISEHNRLYWYRQTLGQGPEFLTYFQNEAQLEKSRLLSDRFSAERPKGSFSTLEIQRTEQGDSAMYLCASTPKGATYNEQFFGPGTRLTVL.

The rearrangement uses TRBV19 and TRBJ2-2, with a weak D call TRBD1 (5 bases). The CDR3 spans 15 residues. Germline CDR1 is LNHDA and CDR2 is SQIVND (reference sequence). Trimming took off 9 bases at V and 0 bases at J, with 14 bases between the two ends. The CDR3 loop is CASLSYRPNTGELFF. The CDR3 DNA follows: TGTGCCAGCCTTTCATACAGGCCGAACACCGGGGAGCTGTTTTTT.